Shown below are 9 T cell receptor beta chains from a single sample sequenced in a study of neurological immune-mediated disorders. Time point in this sample: longitudinal time-point 3. TCRdb analysed the 5' RACE reads with MiXCR anew, one entry per CDR3 protein. The sample holds about 53,000 distinct CDR3 sequences, 6.5% to 8.5% seen once. The specimen sequenced was PBMCs. The receptors originated from a woman in her forties in good health.

There are many counts of this clonotype. This chain's CDR3 is CSARAGGRGNEQFF. The CDR3 nucleotides are TGCAGTGCTAGAGCCGGGGGACGCGGCAATGAGCAGTTCTTC. The chain couples TRBV20-1 to TRBJ2-1; D may be TRBD2 (6 bases). CDR1 is DFQATT and CDR2 is SNEGSKA in the germline V gene (reference sequence). This CDR3 region has 14 residues. The V end was cut by 1 base, the J end by 6 bases, with 13 bases between.

At least ten counts were recorded for this clonotype. V usage is TRBV5-1 and J usage is TRBJ1-1; TRBD1 agrees at 9 bases. The V segment lost 3 bases and the J segment 1 base; nucleotides outside the gene matches: 7. This CDR3 is 16 amino acids long. From germline, CDR1 is SGHRS and CDR2 YFSETQ. This CDR3 is CASSYLPGQGNTEAFF. The CDR3 DNA reads as TGCGCCAGCAGCTATTTACCGGGACAGGGGAACACTGAAGCTTTCTTT.

Many counts were recorded for this clonotype. The chain has TRBV11-2 and TRBJ2-3; the D is unclear. Trimming removed 2 bases from V and 6 bases from J, with 15 bases in between. Germline V gene lookup returns CDR1 SGHAT and CDR2 FQNNGV. The CDR3 has 15 amino acids. CDR3: CASSLYRGPLDTQYF. In nucleotides, the CDR3 is TGTGCCAGCAGCTTATACCGAGGACCGCTCGATACGCAGTATTTT.

This clonotype was detected ten times or more. CDR3 DNA: TGCGCCAGCAGCTTGGGACCGGGACAGGGGTCTGAAGCTTTCTTT. This codes for CASSLGPGQGSEAFF. The V and J genes are TRBV5-1 and TRBJ1-1, with 10 bases that match TRBD1. This CDR3 region has 15 residues. CDR1 is SGHRS and CDR2 is YFSETQ in the germline V gene. V shed 0 bases, J shed 6 bases, and the junction held 5 bases outside the gene matches.

Ten or more counts support this clonotype. The chain recombines TRBV4-3 with TRBJ2-1; a possible D gene is TRBD2 (5 bases). Germline V gene lookup returns CDR1 LGHNA and CDR2 YSLEER. This CDR3 region has 14 residues. Trimming took 2 bases from V and 4 from J, leaving 9 bases between them. In nucleotides, the CDR3 is TGCGCCAGCAGCCAACCTGGGAGTTACAATGAGCAGTTCTTC. Encoded protein: CASSQPGSYNEQFF.

By its share, this clonotype is medium-sized. The CDR3 sequence: CASSVGRTGASYEQYF. For the CDR3, the DNA is TGTGCCAGCAGCGTAGGCCGGACAGGGGCCTCCTACGAGCAGTACTTC. The chain couples TRBV9 to TRBJ2-7; TRBD1 matches at 9 bases. The germline gives CDR1 SGDLS, CDR2 YYNGEE. The trim removed 0 bases at V and 0 bases at J, leaving 4 bases unmatched. The CDR3 sequence is 16 residues long.

This clonotype was counted at least ten times. The chain employs TRBV9 and TRBJ2-3; the D is unclear. The CDR3 is 14 amino acids. Germline CDR1 SGDLS, CDR2 YYNGEE. The ends were cut back, 3 bases at V and 3 bases at J, with 11 bases in the middle. CDR3 protein: CASSGSYGTDTQYF. The CDR3 DNA sequence: TGTGCCAGCAGCGGGAGTTATGGGACAGATACGCAGTATTTT.

This clonotype was seen only a few times. The chain recombines TRBV5-1 with TRBJ2-3; the match to TRBD2 covers 9 bases. V shed 4 bases, J shed 7 bases, and the junction held 7 bases outside the gene matches. This CDR3 contains 14 residues. CDR1 is SGHRS and CDR2 is YFSETQ in the germline V gene. CDR3 nucleotides: TGCGCCAGCAGCGGGCGGGAGGGCGAAAATACGCAGTATTTT. It codes for CASSGREGENTQYF.

This clonotype has at least ten counts. The J gene is TRBJ2-2, the V gene TRBV12-3 or TRBV12-4; no reliable D call. This CDR3 contains 14 residues. The V gene lost 6 bases and the J gene lost 5 bases, with 13 bases spanning the gap. CDR3 nucleotides: TGTGCCAGCAGCTCTTGGGTAACTACCGGGGAGCTGTTTTTT. Amino acid sequence: CASSSWVTTGELFF.